Listed below are T cell receptor beta chains from one sample, sequenced in a study of T cell responses to AZD1222 COVID-19 vaccine. Sequencing was performed with immunoSEQ multiplex PCR; in TCRdb, only in-frame clones are kept and a portion is missing. This sample has about 170,000 clones, with roughly nine tenths found just once. The sample here was peripheral blood, taken on day 0 of AZD1222 vaccination. These receptors all come from an adult in good health. The conserved cysteine and the conserved F or W are not part of the CDR3 here. The order of the fields is J gene, CDR3 length, V gene, CDR3 protein.

TRBJ1-1,13,TRBV4-1,ASSQDSGSGAEAF
TRBJ2-7,12,TRBV6-5,ASSPRQGGYEQY
TRBJ2-5,13,TRBV5-1,ASSKGPVGEETQY
TRBJ2-4,14,TRBV11-2,ASSPLLAGVGNIQY
TRBJ2-3,15,TRBV14,ASSQDLQGRATDTQY
TRBJ2-3,13,TRBV6-6,ASRETSGDTDTQY
TRBJ2-1,16,TRBV19,ASSIGTGAESSYNEQF
TRBJ1-2,14,TRBV6-2/TRBV6-3,ASSKRQIESTSGYT
TRBJ2-3,14,TRBV3-1/TRBV3-2,ASSPPPGVSTDTQY
TRBJ2-2,13,TRBV5-4,ASSLWRGDTGELF
TRBJ1-2,17,TRBV13,ASSLPPGTDYARNYGYT
TRBJ1-3,13,TRBV6-5,ASGATGGFGNTIY
TRBJ2-5,13,TRBV7-9,ASSSVPSGVETQY
TRBJ2-7,13,TRBV4-3,ASSPRGQGSDEQY
TRBJ1-2,18,TRBV9,ASSGDPKESGSRLLYGYT
TRBJ1-1,16,TRBV19,ASSKLTGTTLSGTEAF
TRBJ2-7,11,TRBV2,ASRREREDEQY
TRBJ1-2,18,TRBV27,ASSLRKTRQFRLADYGYT
TRBJ2-1,12,TRBV7-9,ASSLNRQGGEQF
TRBJ1-1,13,TRBV9,ASSVRQGAYTEAF
TRBJ2-7,12,TRBV4-2,ASSLGLASDEQY
TRBJ2-5,9,TRBV6-5,ASGVGETQY
TRBJ2-3,12,TRBV5-1,ASSPTRHTDTQY
TRBJ2-5,12,TRBV5-4,ASSIGGYQETQY
TRBJ1-1,11,TRBV12-3/TRBV12-4,ASSLVGNTEAF
TRBJ2-3,13,TRBV13,ASSPRQGAGDTQY
TRBJ1-1,16,TRBV7-3,ASSLSPPGTGIDTEAF
TRBJ2-4,13,TRBV5-1,ASSLADRDRNIQY
TRBJ1-2,12,TRBV14,ASSQGRPRSGYT
TRBJ1-3,11,TRBV6-6,ASNEGAGNTIY
TRBJ1-2,13,TRBV7-9,ASSRRGRANYGYT
TRBJ1-6,13,TRBV7-8,ASSLVFGNNSPLH
TRBJ1-2,14,TRBV9,ASSVGTGGSPYGYT
TRBJ2-3,11,TRBV5-6,ASSVMEPPYKY
TRBJ2-1,13,TRBV7-2,ASSHRDRELNEQF
TRBJ1-5,11,TRBV30,AWSARADQPQH
TRBJ2-3,14,TRBV6-4,ASSERGMAHTDTQY
TRBJ2-2,13,TRBV27,ASSLSGINTGELF
TRBJ2-2,15,TRBV29-1,SASDPDRSANTGELF
TRBJ2-7,10,TRBV29-1,SVETGTYEQY
TRBJ1-4,14,TRBV3-1/TRBV3-2,ASSLSQQGTGEKLF
TRBJ2-7,14,TRBV6-1,ASSEAYHSEVSEQY
TRBJ1-2,10,TRBV10-1,ASSSGAYGYT
TRBJ2-3,15,TRBV6-1,ASSEPTSGGVGDTQY
TRBJ2-7,14,TRBV7-9,ASSFMRDRVSYEQY
TRBJ1-6,11,TRBV6-5,AASGQGDSPLH
TRBJ2-1,15,TRBV7-3,ASSLTGAGGAYNEQF
TRBJ2-7,13,TRBV6-5,ASSYSRRGGYEQY
TRBJ2-5,14,TRBV6-1,ASSARDRGRQQTQY
TRBJ2-5,13,TRBV7-3,ASSSYAGGGETQY
TRBJ1-2,13,TRBV5-4,ASSSRTGANYGYT
TRBJ2-7,13,TRBV4-3,ASSQDLSPTYEQY
TRBJ1-5,11,TRBV30,AWSKQGIQPQH
TRBJ1-2,12,TRBV27,ASSPNDARGGYT
TRBJ2-1,12,TRBV4-3,ASSQEARESEQF